Described below is a single T cell receptor beta chain sequence and its context. No antigen is known for it. Nothing much larger sits one base from this clone, and base qualities are not available. Library preparation used 5' RACE. Sequencer: Illumina HiSeq 2000. Template switching added a universal primer binding site, and the final cDNA carried a unique molecular identifier that allowed TCR cDNA molecules to be counted accurately. Specific primers in the conserved constant-segment region were used to synthesize first-strand cDNA for the TCR alpha and beta chains. To control for contamination, each cDNA library was double barcoded with a SMART-Mk sample barcode plus Illumina barcodes. TruSeq adapter sequences and Illumina sample barcodes were added in two successive PCR steps. TCR alpha and beta cDNA libraries were sequenced on the Illumina HiSeq platform with custom primers. The original methods were these. MiGEC was used to process raw reads and extract unique molecular identifiers, and MiXCR was used to find CDR3 positions. For each individual, recombination models were inferred using an EM algorithm with the repgenHMM and IGoR tools. The analysis of shared clonotypes was done with the tcR package in R, with sharing normalized by the product of cloneset sizes. To study raw recombination free of thymic and clonal selection effects, out-of-frame nonproductive sequences were analyzed. TCRdb reran the public reads through fastp at Q25 and MiXCR, keeping productive beta chains. Every distinct CDR3 protein forms one entry, paired with its most common genes and DNA. TCRdb assigned the V and J calls; the authors' analysis was not used. Here the sample has approximately 260,000 distinct CDR3 sequences; 6.5% to 9.5% occur a single time. The top ten constitute 3% of the sample.

Inclusive of the bounding cysteine and phenylalanine, the CDR3 is 12 residues long. The kept DNA is CDR3 alone, 36 bases in frame from the first base. Trimming takes 9 bases from V and 5 bases from J, and the germline ends sit 12 bases apart. Sequences KGHDR (CDR1) and SFDVKD (CDR2) are obtained from the germline V gene. All donors were healthy Caucasians. The twin cohort consisted of three pairs of female monozygotic twins, all aged roughly 18 to 29 years. Positive isolation kits from Invitrogen were used to isolate CD4+ and CD8+ T cell populations. The data belong to a study of identical twins listed by TCRdb under 2016. General notes on the study: TCR alpha and beta repertoires from monozygotic twins, unrelated adults of various ages and cord blood were deep-sequenced to test whether fetal clonotypes persist. To rule out contamination, the twin experiments were replicated at different times with different library preparation protocols. Summary of the overall study and its limitations: Abundant cord blood beta clonotypes carried fewer insertions; young adult naive repertoires showed a weaker similar trend, while memory repertoires showed none. Compared with coincidental sharing between unrelated individuals, out-of-frame TCR alpha sequences shared between twins showed an excess of sequences with low generation probability. In monozygotic twins, recombination models systematically underestimated out-of-frame TCR alpha sharing, but the models matched the sharing seen between unrelated individuals. Invariant T cells such as MAIT and iNKT could partly confound zero-insertion analyses, although diverse VJ usage argued against such confounding for most clonotypes. Because the same donors could not be followed over many years, conclusions were based on cross-sectional statistical analysis. Excess twin sharing in beta out-of-frame sequences was weaker because fewer shared sequences lowered the signal-to-noise ratio.

These data also formed part of another study, on yellow fever vaccine responses in identical twins. The second study's authors report: The authors reported that the T cell response to vaccination in identical twins appeared partly convergent and partly personalized. In identical twins, the study followed T cell clones that responded to the vaccine with precision.

The TCR originated in a woman between 18 and 29 years old in good health. The rearranged chain carries TRBV24-1 and TRBJ2-5, and perhaps TRBD1 as D gene, on 6 matching bases. Specimen: CD8+ T cells sorted from blood. The bases are TGTGCCACCGTCGACAGGTGGGAGACCCAGTACTTC. It codes for CATVDRWETQYF.